A selection of T cell receptor beta chains follows, all from one sample in a study of T-cell memory formation after mild COVID-19. A single record per CDR3 protein comes from TCRdb applying MiXCR to the 5' RACE reads. The repertoire holds 220,000 or so distinct CDR3 sequences, with about 9.2% as singletons. Sequenced input: PBMCs or a T cell subset sorted from them (not recorded which). These receptors were collected from a man younger than 30 who had mild COVID-19 (a few samples of this study predate the infection). Cell type and time point are not known. CDR3s include the opening cysteine and the closing phenylalanine or tryptophan. The D gene is left open where the match is weak. Size is stated for part of the rows, as once, few or many counts, or as a class when the clone is expanded.

V	J	D	size	DNA	CDR3
TRBV30	TRBJ1-4	-	few	TGTGCCTGGAGTGCCGGGGATTATGAAAAACTGTTTTTT	CAWSAGDYEKLFF
TRBV4-2	TRBJ2-1	-	few	TGTGCCAGCAGCCAAGAACATCACAGGTACAATGAGCAGTTCTTC	CASSQEHHRYNEQFF
TRBV25-1	TRBJ2-2	TRBD2	few	TGTGCCAGCAGTGACGGCACTAGCGGGGGCCGGTTAGGCACCGGGGAGCTGTTTTTT	CASSDGTSGGRLGTGELFF
TRBV20-1	TRBJ2-1	TRBD2	few	TGCGCTGCTAGCGGGGGGAGAGTAAATCCGTTCTTC	CAASGGRVNPFF
TRBV4-1	TRBJ2-1	TRBD2	-	TGCGCCAGCAGCCAAGGAACTAGCGGGGCCCCCTACAATGAGCAGTTCTTC	CASSQGTSGAPYNEQFF
TRBV10-3	TRBJ1-4	-	-	TGTGCCATCAGTGAGCTTCGGGATGAAAAACTGTTTTTT	CAISELRDEKLFF
TRBV3-1	TRBJ2-3	-	-	TGTGCCAGCAGCCAAGTCGACGCGGATACGCAGTATTTT	CASSQVDADTQYF
TRBV5-1	TRBJ2-3	TRBD1	-	TGCGCCAGCAGCCCGGCACGGGACAGGGGTGATACGCAGTATTTT	CASSPARDRGDTQYF
TRBV19	TRBJ2-7	TRBD1	few	TGTGCCAGTGGAAGGGGACAGACCTACGAGCAGTACTTC	CASGRGQTYEQYF
TRBV12-5	TRBJ2-3	-	many	TGTGCTAGTGGCTCCAACCGGGACGATAGACAGTATTTT	CASGSNRDDRQYF
TRBV5-1	TRBJ2-5	-	many	TGCGCCAGCAGCCCGGAACGTCACAAAGGAGAGACCCAGTACTTC	CASSPERHKGETQYF
TRBV6-6	TRBJ2-7	-	few	TGTGCCAGCACCCGGGCGGGAAACGAGCAGTACTTC	CASTRAGNEQYF
TRBV7-8	TRBJ2-5	TRBD1	many	TGTGCCAGCAGCCCCGGGACAGAAGAGACCCAGTACTTC	CASSPGTEETQYF
TRBV4-1	TRBJ2-5	TRBD1	many	TGCGCCAGCAGCCAAGAGGGGACAGGGGGGGGGACCCAGTACTTC	CASSQEGTGGGTQYF
TRBV18	TRBJ2-7	TRBD1	few	TGTGCCAGCTCACCGCCCGGCCGGGACAGGGGCACCGAGCAGTACTTC	CASSPPGRDRGTEQYF
TRBV4-3	TRBJ2-4	-	many	TGCGCCAGCAGCCAAGATACGACCCCCGGGTCGGGTAACATTCAGTACTTC	CASSQDTTPGSGNIQYF